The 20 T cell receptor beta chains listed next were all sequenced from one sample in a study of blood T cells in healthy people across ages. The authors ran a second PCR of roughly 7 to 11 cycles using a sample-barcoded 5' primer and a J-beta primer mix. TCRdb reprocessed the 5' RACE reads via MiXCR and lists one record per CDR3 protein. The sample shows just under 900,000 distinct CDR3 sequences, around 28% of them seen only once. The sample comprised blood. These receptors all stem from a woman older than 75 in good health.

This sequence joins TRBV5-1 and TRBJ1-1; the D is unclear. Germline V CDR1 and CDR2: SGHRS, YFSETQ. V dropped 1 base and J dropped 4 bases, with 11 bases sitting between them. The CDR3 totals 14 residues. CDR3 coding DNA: TGCGCCAGCAGCTTGTCCCCGGCGGTCACTGAAGCTTTCTTT. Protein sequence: CASSLSPAVTEAFF.

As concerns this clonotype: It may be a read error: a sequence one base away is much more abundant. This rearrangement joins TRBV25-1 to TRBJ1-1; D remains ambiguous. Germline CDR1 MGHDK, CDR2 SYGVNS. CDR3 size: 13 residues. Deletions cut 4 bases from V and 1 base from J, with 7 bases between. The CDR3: CASSVPGNTEAFF. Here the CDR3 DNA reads TGTGCCAGCAGTGTGCCCGGGAACACTGAAGCTTTCTTT.

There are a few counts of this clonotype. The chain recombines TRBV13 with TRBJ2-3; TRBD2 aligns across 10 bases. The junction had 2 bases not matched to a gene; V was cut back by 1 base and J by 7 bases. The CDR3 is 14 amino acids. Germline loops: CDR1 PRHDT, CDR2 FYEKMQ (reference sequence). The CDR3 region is CASSLASGGHTQYF. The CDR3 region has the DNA TGTGCCAGCAGCTTAGCTAGCGGGGGCCATACGCAGTATTTT.

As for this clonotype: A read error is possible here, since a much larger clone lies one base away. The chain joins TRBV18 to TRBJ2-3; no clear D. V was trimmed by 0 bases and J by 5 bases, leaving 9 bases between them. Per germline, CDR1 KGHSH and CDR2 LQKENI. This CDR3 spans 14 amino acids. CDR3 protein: CASSPPVCRDTQYF. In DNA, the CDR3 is TGTGCCAGCTCACCACCGGTCTGCAGAGATACGCAGTATTTT.

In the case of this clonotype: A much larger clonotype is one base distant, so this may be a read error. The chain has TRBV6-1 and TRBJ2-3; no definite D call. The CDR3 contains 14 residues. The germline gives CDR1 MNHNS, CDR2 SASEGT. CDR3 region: CTSSVLDSTDTQYF. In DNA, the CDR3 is TGTACCAGCAGTGTACTGGATAGCACAGATACGCAGTATTTT.

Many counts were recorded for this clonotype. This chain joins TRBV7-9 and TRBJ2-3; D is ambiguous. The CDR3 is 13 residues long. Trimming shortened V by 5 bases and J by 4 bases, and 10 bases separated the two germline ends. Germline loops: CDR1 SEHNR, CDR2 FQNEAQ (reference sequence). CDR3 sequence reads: CASSPIRPDTQYF. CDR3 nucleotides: TGTGCCAGCAGCCCCATCCGCCCAGATACGCAGTATTTT. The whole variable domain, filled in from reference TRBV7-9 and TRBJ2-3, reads DTGVSQNPRHKITKRGQNVTFRCDPISEHNRLYWYRQTLGQGPEFLTYFQNEAQLEKSRLLSDRFSAERPKGSFSTLEIQRTEQGDSAMYLCASSPIRPDTQYFGPGTRLTVL.

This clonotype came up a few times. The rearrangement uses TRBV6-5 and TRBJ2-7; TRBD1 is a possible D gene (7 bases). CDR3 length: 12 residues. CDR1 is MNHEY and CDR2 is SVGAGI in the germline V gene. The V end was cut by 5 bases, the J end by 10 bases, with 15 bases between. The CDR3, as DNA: TGTGCCAGCAGTCGGCAGGGGGGTGGCCAGTACTTC. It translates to CASSRQGGGQYF.

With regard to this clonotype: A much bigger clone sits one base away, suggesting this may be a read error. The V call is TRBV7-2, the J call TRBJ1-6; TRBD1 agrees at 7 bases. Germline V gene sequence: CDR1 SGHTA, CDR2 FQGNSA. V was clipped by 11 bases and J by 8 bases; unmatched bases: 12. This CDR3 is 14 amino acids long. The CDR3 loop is CAGTRGQVDSPLHF. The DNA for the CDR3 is TGTGCCGGCACCCGAGGACAGGTGGATTCACCCCTCCACTTT.

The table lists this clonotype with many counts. The CDR3 reads CATSRSTGPGANVLTF. The CDR3 DNA follows: TGTGCCACCAGCAGATCTACAGGGCCCGGGGCCAACGTCCTGACTTTC. The chain links TRBV15 to TRBJ2-6, with D maybe TRBD1 (6 bases). The CDR3 extends over 16 amino acids. V dropped 2 bases and J dropped 4 bases, with 12 bases sitting between them. The germline V gene has CDR1 LNHNV and CDR2 YYDKDF (reference sequence). The entire variable domain, with the rest obtained from reference TRBV15 and TRBJ2-6, is as follows: DAMVIQNPRYQVTQFGKPVTLSCSQTLNHNVMYWYQQKSSQAPKLLFHYYDKDFNNEADTPDNFQSRRPNTSFCFLDIRSPGLGDTAMYLCATSRSTGPGANVLTFGAGSRLTVL.

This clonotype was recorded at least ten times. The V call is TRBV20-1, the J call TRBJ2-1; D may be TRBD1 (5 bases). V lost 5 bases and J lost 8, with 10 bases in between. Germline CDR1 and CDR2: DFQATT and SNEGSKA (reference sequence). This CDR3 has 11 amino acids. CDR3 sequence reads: CSALQEYEQFF. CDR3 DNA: TGCAGTGCTCTACAGGAATATGAGCAGTTCTTC.

The CDR3 DNA sequence: TGTGCCAGCAGCTCTGGGGACTCAGAAGCTTTCTTT. It translates to CASSSGDSEAFF. The chain combines TRBV7-2 with TRBJ1-1, with D perhaps matching TRBD1 (5 bases). Per germline, CDR1 SGHTA and CDR2 FQGNSA. The CDR3 has 12 residues. Between the trimmed V and J ends, which lost 4 bases and 8 bases, there was a span of 11 bases.

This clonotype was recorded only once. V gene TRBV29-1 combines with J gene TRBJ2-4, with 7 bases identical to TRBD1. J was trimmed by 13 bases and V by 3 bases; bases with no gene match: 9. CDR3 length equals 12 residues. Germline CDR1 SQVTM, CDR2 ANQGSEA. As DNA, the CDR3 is TGCAGCGTTGAGCGAGGGGGCAGTGAGCAGTACTTC. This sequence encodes CSVERGGSEQYF. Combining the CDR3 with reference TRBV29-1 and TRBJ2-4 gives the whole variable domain SAVISQKPSRDICQRGTSLTIQCQVDSQVTMMFWYRQQPGQSLTLIATANQGSEATYESGFVIDKFPISRPNLTFSTLTVSNMSPEDSSIYLCSVERGGSEQYFGAGTRLSVL.

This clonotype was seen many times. CDR3 DNA: TGTGCCAGCAGCCTGGACAGGCAGTACGAGCAGTACTTC. Amino acids: CASSLDRQYEQYF. The rearrangement joins TRBV7-2 to TRBJ2-7; TRBD1 matches 7 bases. This CDR3 region has 13 residues. Germline-derived CDR1 and CDR2 are SGHTA and FQGNSA. Unmatched junction bases numbered 5, after V lost 5 bases and J lost 4 bases.

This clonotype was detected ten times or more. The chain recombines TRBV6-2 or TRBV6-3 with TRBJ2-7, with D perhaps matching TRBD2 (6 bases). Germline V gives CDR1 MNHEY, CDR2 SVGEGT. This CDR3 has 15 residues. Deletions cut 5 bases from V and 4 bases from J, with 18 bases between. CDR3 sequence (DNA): TGTGCCAGCAGTCACAGGACTCCGGGGGTTTACGAGCAGTACTTC. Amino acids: CASSHRTPGVYEQYF.

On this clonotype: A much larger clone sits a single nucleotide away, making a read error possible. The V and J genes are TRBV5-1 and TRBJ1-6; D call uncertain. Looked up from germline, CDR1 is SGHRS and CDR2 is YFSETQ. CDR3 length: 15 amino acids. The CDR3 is CTSSLHRVTDSPLHF. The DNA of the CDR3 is TGCACCAGCAGCCTTCACCGGGTTACAGATTCACCCCTCCACTTT.

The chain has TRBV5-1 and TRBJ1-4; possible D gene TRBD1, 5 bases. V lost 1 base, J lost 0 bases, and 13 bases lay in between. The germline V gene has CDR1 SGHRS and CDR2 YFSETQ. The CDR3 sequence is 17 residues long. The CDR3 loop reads CASSLYGATATNEKLFF. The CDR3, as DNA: TGCGCCAGCAGCTTGTACGGGGCAACTGCAACTAATGAAAAACTGTTTTTT.

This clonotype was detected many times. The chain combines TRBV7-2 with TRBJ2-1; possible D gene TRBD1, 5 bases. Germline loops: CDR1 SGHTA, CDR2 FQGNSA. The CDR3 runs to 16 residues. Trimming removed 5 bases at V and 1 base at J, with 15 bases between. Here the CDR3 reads CASSTRTGASYNEQFF. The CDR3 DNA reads TGTGCCAGCAGCACCCGAACAGGTGCGTCCTACAATGAGCAGTTCTTC.

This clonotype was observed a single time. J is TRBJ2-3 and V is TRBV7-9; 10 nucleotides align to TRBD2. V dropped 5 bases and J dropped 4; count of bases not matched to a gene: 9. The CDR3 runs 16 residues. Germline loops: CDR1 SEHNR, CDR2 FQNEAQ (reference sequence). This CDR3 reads CASSEASGGASDTQYF. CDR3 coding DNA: TGTGCCAGCAGCGAGGCGAGCGGGGGGGCCTCAGATACGCAGTATTTT.

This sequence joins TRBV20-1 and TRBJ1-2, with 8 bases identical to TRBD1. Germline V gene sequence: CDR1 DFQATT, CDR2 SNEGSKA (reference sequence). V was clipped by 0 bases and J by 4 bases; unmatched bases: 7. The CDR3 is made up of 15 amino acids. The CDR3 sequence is CSARDPGGSGYGYTF. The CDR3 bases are TGCAGTGCTAGAGACCCAGGGGGCTCGGGCTATGGCTACACCTTC.

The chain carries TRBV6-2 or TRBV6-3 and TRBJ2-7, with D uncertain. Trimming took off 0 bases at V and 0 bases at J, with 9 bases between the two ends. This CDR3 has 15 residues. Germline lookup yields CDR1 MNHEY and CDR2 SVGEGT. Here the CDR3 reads CASSYSEQTSYEQYF. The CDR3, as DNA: TGTGCCAGCAGTTACTCCGAACAGACCTCCTACGAGCAGTACTTC.